This T cell receptor (beta chain) came from a study of T cells in Graves' hyperthyroidism and ophthalmopathy. RNA transcripts served as the template for amplifying TCR beta CDR3 regions. Using the HTBI primer set, a first-round RT-PCR was run on the TCR CDR3. One entry per CDR3 protein results from TCRdb running MiXCR on the multiplex PCR reads. Of some 580,000 distinct CDR3 sequences in the sample, more than 15% were seen once. V shed 2 bases, J shed 8 bases, and the junction held 11 bases outside the gene matches. Germline V gene sequence: CDR1 PRHDT, CDR2 FYEKMQ (reference sequence). The CDR3 runs to 16 residues. Remarks on this clonotype: Given the absence of the conserved phenylalanine or tryptophan at the CDR3 end, a read error is likely.

Sequenced input: blood. The chain uses TRBV13 and TRBJ2-1; 8 positions match TRBD2. This sequence was found in a woman in her forties with Graves' ophthalmopathy. The DNA of the CDR3 is TGTGCCAGCAGCTTAACAGAAGGCGGGGGGATTTATGAGCAGTTCCTC. This sequence encodes CASSLTEGGGIYEQFL.